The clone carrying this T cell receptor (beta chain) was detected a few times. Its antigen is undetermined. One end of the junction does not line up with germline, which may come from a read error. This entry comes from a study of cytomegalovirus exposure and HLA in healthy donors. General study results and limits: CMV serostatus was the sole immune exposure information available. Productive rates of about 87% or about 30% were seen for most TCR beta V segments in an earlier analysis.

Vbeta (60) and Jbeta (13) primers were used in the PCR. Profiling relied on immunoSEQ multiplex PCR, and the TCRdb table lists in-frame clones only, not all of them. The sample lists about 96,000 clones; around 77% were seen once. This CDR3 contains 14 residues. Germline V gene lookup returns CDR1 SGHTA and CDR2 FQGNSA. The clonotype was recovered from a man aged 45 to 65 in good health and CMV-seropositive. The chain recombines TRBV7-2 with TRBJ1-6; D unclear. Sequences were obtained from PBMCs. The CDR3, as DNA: TGTGCCAGCAGCGCCCCGGGAGGCTATTCACCCCTCAACTTT. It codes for CASSAPGGYSPLNF.